These 8 T cell receptor beta chains originate from one sample sequenced in a study of blood T cell repertoires in COVID-19. The data were produced by immunoSEQ multiplex PCR, yet TCRdb's version contains in-frame clones alone and is incomplete. The data contain some 50,000 clones, approximately 80% of them singletons. The specimen was peripheral blood. All receptors come from a human donor in a cohort sampled during active COVID-19.

J is TRBJ2-1 and V is TRBV5-6; no firm D call. This CDR3 region has 16 residues. The germline gives CDR1 SGHDT, CDR2 YYEEEE. The germline V and J ends were trimmed by 0 bases and 6 bases, with 16 bases remaining between them. The chain's CDR3 is CASSLALFSVTNEQFF. The CDR3 DNA sequence: TGTGCCAGCAGCTTGGCGTTGTTCTCGGTCACCAATGAGCAGTTCTTC.

This chain links TRBV27 with TRBJ1-3; D is possibly TRBD1 (5 bases). Germline V gene data show CDR1 as MNHEY and CDR2 as SMNVEV (reference sequence). V shed 6 bases and J shed 0 bases, with 12 bases lying between them. The CDR3 is 15 amino acids. CDR3: CASRPQQASGNTIYF. The CDR3 bases are TGTGCCAGCAGACCACAACAGGCCTCTGGAAACACCATATATTTT.

The CDR3 DNA is TGTGCCAGCAGCGTAACACCGGGACTAGGGAAGACCCAGTACTTC. It is translated as CASSVTPGLGKTQYF. The V gene is TRBV9, the J gene TRBJ2-5, with TRBD2 matching over 8 bases. Germline assignment: CDR1 SGDLS and CDR2 YYNGEE. The V segment lost 1 base and the J segment 6 bases; nucleotides outside the gene matches: 8. The CDR3 runs 15 residues.

The rearrangement links TRBV11-2 to TRBJ2-2; maybe TRBD2 (5 bases). CDR3 size: 17 residues. Germline values: CDR1 SGHAT, CDR2 FQNNGV. Trimming left V 1 base short and J 2 bases short, with 14 bases between. Here the CDR3 DNA reads TGTGCCAGCAGCTTAGGGAGGACTGCTCTCAACACCGGGGAGCTGTTTTTT. Its translation: CASSLGRTALNTGELFF. Complete variable domain (other parts from reference TRBV11-2 and TRBJ2-2): EAGVAQSPRYKIIEKRQSVAFWCNPISGHATLYWYQQILGQGPKLLIQFQNNGVVDDSQLPKDRFSAERLKGVDSTLKIQPAKLEDSAVYLCASSLGRTALNTGELFFGEGSRLTVL.

This clone was seen once. V usage is TRBV6-1 and J usage is TRBJ2-7; D gene uncertain. CDR3 length: 13 amino acids. Deletions cut 0 bases from V and 0 bases from J, with 3 bases between. The germline gives CDR1 MNHNS, CDR2 SASEGT. CDR3 sequence (DNA): TGTGCCAGCAGTGAAGCTTACTCCTACGAGCAGTACTTC. Its protein product is CASSEAYSYEQYF.

The chain employs TRBV6-5 and TRBJ1-2; D is perhaps TRBD1 (6 bases). The germline gives CDR1 MNHEY, CDR2 SVGAGI. The V and J ends lost 6 bases and 4 bases respectively, with 9 bases between them. The CDR3 is 12 amino acids. The DNA of the CDR3 is TGTGCCAGCAGGGACAGCATCTATGGCTACACCTTC. This encodes CASRDSIYGYTF.

This sequence joins TRBV4-3 and TRBJ2-7, with TRBD2 matching 7 bases. CDR1 is LGHNA, CDR2 YSLEER, per germline. V lost 1 base to trimming and J lost 3 bases; unmatched junction nucleotides: 3. This CDR3 contains 14 residues. DNA of the CDR3: TGCGCCAGCAGCCAAGCAGCGGGGAACTACGAGCAGTACTTC. Translated: CASSQAAGNYEQYF.

This clone was detected a few times. The chain carries TRBV11-1 and TRBJ1-1, with TRBD1 matching over 9 bases. In germline, CDR1 is SGHAT, CDR2 FQDESV (reference sequence). V trimming: 5 bases; J trimming: 6 bases; junction bases outside the gene matches: 4. This CDR3 comprises 13 residues. CDR3 in amino acids: CASSPDRGAEAFF. The CDR3 bases are TGTGCCAGCAGCCCGGACAGGGGCGCTGAAGCTTTCTTT.